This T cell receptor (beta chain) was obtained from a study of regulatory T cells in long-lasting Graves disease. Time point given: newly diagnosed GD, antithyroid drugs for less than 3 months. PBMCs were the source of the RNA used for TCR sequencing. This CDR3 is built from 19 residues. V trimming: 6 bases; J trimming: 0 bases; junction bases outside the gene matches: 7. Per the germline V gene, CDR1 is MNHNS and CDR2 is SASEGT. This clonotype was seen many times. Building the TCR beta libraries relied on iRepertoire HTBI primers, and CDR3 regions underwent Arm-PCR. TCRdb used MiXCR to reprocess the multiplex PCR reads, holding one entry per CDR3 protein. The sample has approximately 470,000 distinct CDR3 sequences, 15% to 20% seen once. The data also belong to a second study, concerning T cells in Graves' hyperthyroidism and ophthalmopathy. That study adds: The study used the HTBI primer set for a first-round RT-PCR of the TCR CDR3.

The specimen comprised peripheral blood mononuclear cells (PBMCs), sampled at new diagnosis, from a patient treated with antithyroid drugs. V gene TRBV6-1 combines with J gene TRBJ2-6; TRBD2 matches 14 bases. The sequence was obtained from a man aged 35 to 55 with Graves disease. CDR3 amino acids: CASSWRTSGRNSGANVLTF. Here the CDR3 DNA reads TGTGCCAGCAGCTGGCGGACTAGCGGGAGGAACTCTGGGGCCAACGTCCTGACTTTC.